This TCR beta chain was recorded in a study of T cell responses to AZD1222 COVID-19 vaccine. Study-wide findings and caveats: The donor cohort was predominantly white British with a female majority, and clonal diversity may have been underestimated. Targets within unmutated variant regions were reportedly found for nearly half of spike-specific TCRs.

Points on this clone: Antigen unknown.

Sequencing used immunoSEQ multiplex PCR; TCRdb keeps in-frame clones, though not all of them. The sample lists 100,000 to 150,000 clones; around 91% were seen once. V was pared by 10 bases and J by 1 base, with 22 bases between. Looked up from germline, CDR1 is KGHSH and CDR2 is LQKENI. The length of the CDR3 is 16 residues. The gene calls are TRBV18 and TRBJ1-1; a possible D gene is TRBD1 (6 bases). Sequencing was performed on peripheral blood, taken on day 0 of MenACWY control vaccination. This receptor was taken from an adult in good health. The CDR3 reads CATSAQGPGANTEAFF. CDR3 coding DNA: TGTGCCACCTCGGCACAGGGTCCCGGCGCGAACACTGAAGCTTTCTTT.